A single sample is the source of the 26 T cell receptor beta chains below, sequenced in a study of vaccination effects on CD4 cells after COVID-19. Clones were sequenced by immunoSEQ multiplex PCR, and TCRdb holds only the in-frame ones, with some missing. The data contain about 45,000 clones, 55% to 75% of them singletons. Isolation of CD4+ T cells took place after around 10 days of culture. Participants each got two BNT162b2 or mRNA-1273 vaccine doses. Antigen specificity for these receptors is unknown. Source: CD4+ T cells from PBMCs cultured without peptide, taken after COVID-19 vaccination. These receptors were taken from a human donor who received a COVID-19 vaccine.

This CDR3 reads CSASSSVTSTDTQYF. The CDR3 DNA is TGCAGTGCTAGTTCCTCGGTCACTAGCACAGATACGCAGTATTTT. The chain links TRBV20-1 to TRBJ2-3; D ambiguous. The germline CDR1 and CDR2 sequences are DFQATT and SNEGSKA (reference sequence). The CDR3 totals 15 residues. V lost 3 bases to trimming and J lost 0 bases, with 13 bases between them.

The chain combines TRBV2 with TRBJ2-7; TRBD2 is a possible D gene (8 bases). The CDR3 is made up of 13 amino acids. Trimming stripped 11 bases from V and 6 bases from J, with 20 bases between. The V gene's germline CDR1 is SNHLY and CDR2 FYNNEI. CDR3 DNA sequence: TGTGCCTCCCAGGAGGGGGCGGGGGGCGAGCAGTACTTC. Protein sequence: CASQEGAGGEQYF.

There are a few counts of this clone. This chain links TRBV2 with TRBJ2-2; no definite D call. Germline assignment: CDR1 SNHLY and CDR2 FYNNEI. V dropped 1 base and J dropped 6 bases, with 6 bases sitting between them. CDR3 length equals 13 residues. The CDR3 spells CASSEGWAGELFF. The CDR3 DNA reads TGTGCCAGCAGTGAAGGGTGGGCCGGGGAGCTGTTTTTT.

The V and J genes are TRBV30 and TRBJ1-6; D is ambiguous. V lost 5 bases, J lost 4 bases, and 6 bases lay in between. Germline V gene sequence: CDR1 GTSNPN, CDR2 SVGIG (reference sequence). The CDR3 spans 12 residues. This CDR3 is CAWLLYNSPLHF. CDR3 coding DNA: TGTGCCTGGCTACTATATAATTCACCCCTCCACTTT. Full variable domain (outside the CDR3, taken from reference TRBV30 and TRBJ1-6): SQTIHQWPATLVQPVGSPLSLECTVEGTSNPNLYWYRQAAGRGLQLLFYSVGIGQISSEVPQNLSASRPQDRQFILSSKKLLLSDSGFYLCAWLLYNSPLHFGNGTRLTVT.

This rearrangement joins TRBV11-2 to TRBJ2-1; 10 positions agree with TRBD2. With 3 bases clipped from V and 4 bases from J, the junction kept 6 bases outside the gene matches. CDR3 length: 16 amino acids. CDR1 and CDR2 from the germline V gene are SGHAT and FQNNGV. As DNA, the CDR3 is TGTGCCAGCAGCTTCCTCCCAGCGGGAGGGTACAATGAGCAGTTCTTC. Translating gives CASSFLPAGGYNEQFF.

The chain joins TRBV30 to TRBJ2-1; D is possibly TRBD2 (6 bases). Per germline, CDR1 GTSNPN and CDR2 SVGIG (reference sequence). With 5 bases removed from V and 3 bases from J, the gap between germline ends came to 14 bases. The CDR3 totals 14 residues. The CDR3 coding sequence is TGTGCCTGGGTCAGGCGCGGGGACTACAATGAGCAGTTCTTC. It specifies CAWVRRGDYNEQFF.

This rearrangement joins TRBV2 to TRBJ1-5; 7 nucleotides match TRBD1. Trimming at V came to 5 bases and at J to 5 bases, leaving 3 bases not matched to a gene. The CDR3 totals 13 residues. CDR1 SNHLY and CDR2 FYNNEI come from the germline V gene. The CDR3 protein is CASSTGVHQPQHF. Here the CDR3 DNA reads TGTGCCAGCAGTACAGGGGTCCATCAGCCCCAGCATTTT.

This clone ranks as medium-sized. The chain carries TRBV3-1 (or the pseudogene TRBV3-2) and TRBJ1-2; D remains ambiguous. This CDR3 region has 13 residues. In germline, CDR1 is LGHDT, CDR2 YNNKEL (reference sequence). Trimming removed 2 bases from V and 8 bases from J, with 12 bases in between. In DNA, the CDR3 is TGTGCCAGCAGCCAACGGACTGACGGCGGCTACACCTTC. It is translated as CASSQRTDGGYTF.

The chain's CDR3 is CAISESIGDSTGELFF. The CDR3 DNA follows: TGTGCCATCAGTGAGTCGATTGGGGATTCCACCGGGGAGCTGTTTTTT. This rearrangement joins TRBV10-3 to TRBJ2-2, with no clear D. Trimming removed 0 bases from V and 4 bases from J, with 12 bases in between. This CDR3 comprises 16 residues. The germline V gene encodes CDR1 ENHRY and CDR2 SYGVKD.

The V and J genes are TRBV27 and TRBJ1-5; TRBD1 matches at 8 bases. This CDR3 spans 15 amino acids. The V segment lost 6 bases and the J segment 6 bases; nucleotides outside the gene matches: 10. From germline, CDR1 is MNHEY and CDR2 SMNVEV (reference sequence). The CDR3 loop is CASSPSGQVSQPQHF. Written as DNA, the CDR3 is TGTGCCAGCAGCCCCTCGGGACAGGTTAGTCAGCCCCAGCATTTT.

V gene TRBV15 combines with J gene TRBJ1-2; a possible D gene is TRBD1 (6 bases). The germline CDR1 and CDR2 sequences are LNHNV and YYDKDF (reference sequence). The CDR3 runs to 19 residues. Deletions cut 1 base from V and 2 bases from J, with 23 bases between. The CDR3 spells CATSRGPYTAGALNYGYTF. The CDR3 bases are TGTGCCACCAGCAGAGGTCCATACACCGCAGGGGCCCTAAACTATGGCTACACCTTC.

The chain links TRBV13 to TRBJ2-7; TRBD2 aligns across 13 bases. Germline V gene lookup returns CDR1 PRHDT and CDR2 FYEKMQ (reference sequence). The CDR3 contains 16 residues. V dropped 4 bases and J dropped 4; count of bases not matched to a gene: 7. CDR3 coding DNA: TGTGCCAGCAGCTCCCAAAGGACTAGCGGGAGATACGAGCAGTACTTC. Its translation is CASSSQRTSGRYEQYF.

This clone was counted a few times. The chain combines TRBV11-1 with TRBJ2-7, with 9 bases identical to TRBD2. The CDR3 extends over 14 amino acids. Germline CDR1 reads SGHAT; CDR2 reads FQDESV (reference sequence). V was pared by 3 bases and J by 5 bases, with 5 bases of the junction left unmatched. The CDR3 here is CASSFLAGLNEQYF. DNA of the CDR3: TGTGCCAGCAGCTTTCTAGCGGGACTCAACGAGCAGTACTTC.

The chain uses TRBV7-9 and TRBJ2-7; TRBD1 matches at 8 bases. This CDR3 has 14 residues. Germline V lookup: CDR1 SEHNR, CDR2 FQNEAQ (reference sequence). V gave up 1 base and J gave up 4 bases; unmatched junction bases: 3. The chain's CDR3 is CASSLGQGAYEQYF. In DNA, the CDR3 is TGTGCCAGCAGCTTAGGGCAGGGGGCGTACGAGCAGTACTTC. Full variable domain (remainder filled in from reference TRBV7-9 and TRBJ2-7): DTGVSQNPRHKITKRGQNVTFRCDPISEHNRLYWYRQTLGQGPEFLTYFQNEAQLEKSRLLSDRFSAERPKGSFSTLEIQRTEQGDSAMYLCASSLGQGAYEQYFGPGTRLTVT.

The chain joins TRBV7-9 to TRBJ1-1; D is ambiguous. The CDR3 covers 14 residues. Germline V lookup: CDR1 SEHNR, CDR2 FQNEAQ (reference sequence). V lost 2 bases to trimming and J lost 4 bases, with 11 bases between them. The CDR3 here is CASSLRSGPTEAFF. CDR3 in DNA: TGTGCCAGCAGCTTAAGGTCCGGACCCACTGAAGCTTTCTTT.

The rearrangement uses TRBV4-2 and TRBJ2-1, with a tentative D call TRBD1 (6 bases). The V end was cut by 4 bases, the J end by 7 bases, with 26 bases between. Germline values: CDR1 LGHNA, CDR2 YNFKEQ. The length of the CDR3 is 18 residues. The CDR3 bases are TGTGCCAGCAGCCGATCCGCGAGGGGGACGAGCAACCAAAATGAGCAGTTCTTC. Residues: CASSRSARGTSNQNEQFF.

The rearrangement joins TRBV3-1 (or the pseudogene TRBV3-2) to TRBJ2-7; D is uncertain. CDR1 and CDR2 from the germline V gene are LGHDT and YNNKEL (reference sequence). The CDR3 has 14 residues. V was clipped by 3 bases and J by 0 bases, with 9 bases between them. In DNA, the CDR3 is TGTGCCAGCAGCCATGCGGTTGGCTCCTACGAGCAGTACTTC. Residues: CASSHAVGSYEQYF.

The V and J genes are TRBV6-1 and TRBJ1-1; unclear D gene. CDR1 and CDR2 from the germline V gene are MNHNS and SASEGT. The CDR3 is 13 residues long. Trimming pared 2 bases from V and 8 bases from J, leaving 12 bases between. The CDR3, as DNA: TGTGCCAGCAGTGAATACAGACCGGGAGAAGCTTTCTTT. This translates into CASSEYRPGEAFF.

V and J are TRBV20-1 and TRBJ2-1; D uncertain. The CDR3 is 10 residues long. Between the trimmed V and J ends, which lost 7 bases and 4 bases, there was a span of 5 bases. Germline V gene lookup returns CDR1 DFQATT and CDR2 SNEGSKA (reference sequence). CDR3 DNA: TGCAGTGGGTTTTACAATGAGCAGTTCTTC. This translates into CSGFYNEQFF.

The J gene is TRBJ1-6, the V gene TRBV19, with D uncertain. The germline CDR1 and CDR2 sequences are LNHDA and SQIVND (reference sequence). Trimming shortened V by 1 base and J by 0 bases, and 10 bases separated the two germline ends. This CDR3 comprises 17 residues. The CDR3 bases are TGTGCCAGTAGTATAGGAGGATTGAGCTCCTATAATTCACCCCTCCACTTT. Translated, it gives CASSIGGLSSYNSPLHF.

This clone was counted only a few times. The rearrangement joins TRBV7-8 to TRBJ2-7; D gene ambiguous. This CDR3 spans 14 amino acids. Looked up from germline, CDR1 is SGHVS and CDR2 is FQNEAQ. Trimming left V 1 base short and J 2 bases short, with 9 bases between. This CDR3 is CASSLEAATYEQYF. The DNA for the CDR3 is TGTGCCAGCAGCTTAGAGGCAGCCACCTACGAGCAGTACTTC.

CDR3 sequence (DNA): TGTGCCAGCAGCCACCCTCCGGGACTAGCGGGAACCTACGAGCAGTACTTC. Its protein is CASSHPPGLAGTYEQYF. The chain combines TRBV3-1 (or the pseudogene TRBV3-2) with TRBJ2-7; 13 nucleotides align to TRBD2. The CDR3 is 17 amino acids. Germline trimming cut 3 bases from V and 2 bases from J; bases unmatched to any gene: 7. Per germline, CDR1 LGHDT and CDR2 YNNKEL (reference sequence).

CDR3: CASTNESGRRDTQYF. The CDR3 coding sequence is TGTGCCAGCACCAACGAAAGCGGCCGGCGGGATACGCAGTATTTT. This chain joins TRBV9 and TRBJ2-3; possible D gene TRBD2, 5 bases. This CDR3 has 15 amino acids. The germline CDR1 and CDR2 sequences are SGDLS and YYNGEE. V lost 6 bases and J lost 6, with 20 bases in between.

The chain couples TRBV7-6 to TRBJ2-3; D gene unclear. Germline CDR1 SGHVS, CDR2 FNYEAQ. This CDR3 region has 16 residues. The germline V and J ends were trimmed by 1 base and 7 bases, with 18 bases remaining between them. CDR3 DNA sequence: TGTGCCAGCAGCTTAGGGTCAGGTTCTGGTTTCAATACGCAGTATTTT. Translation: CASSLGSGSGFNTQYF.

The CDR3 is CASRLRGGAEAFF. The DNA for the CDR3 is TGTGCCAGCAGACTGAGAGGGGGCGCAGAAGCTTTCTTT. The chain is built from TRBV6-5 and TRBJ1-1, with 7 bases that match TRBD1. V was pared by 6 bases and J by 8 bases, with 9 bases of the junction left unmatched. Germline V gene data show CDR1 as MNHEY and CDR2 as SVGAGI. The CDR3 contains 13 residues.

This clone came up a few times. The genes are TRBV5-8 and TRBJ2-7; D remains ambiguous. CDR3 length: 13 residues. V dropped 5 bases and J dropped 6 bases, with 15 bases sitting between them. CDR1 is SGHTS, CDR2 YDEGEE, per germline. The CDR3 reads CASRFGWLGEQYF. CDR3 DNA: TGTGCCAGCAGGTTTGGCTGGCTGGGCGAGCAGTACTTC.